Included here is one T cell receptor beta chain sequence, with context. This sample is part of a study of beta chain features in type 1 diabetes. CD45RO/CCR7/CD25/CD127/CD95/CD27 separated CD4+ naive, central memory, regulatory and stem cell-like memory cells by sorting. Purities in excess of 95% were seen in all sorted populations. The V segment lost 6 bases and the J segment 1 base; nucleotides outside the gene matches: 4. Per the germline V gene, CDR1 is SGHNT and CDR2 is YYREEE (reference sequence). This CDR3 comprises 15 residues. Isolated RNA was reverse transcribed in full, so expressed TCRB transcripts were sequenced. Data came from immunoSEQ multiplex PCR; TCRdb stores just in-frame clones and leaves some out. The sample includes fewer than 550,000 clones, around 10% seen only once; the top ten take around 0.05%.

The sequenced sample was naive CD4+ T cells from blood. The TCR comes from a woman between 18 and 30 years old in good health. V usage is TRBV5-4 and J usage is TRBJ2-3, with 11 positions matching TRBD2. The DNA for the CDR3 is TGTGCCAGCACCCCGACTAGCGGGGGCACAGATACGCAGTATTTT. Protein product: CASTPTSGGTDTQYF.